The 28 T cell receptor beta chains presented below share a single source sample, sequenced in a study of read filtering for tumor transcriptome and immune sequencing. Molecular barcoded adaptors covering alpha/delta and beta/gamma chains were used on 400 ng RNA. From the reads, TCRdb called clonotypes with MiXCR, one entry per CDR3 protein. Here the sample spans more than 100,000 distinct CDR3 sequences, roughly an eighth being singletons. The sequencing sample was made of a population of CD138-negative cells sorted from bone marrow. The receptors come from a donor aged 40 or older with multiple myeloma.

This clonotype was detected ten times or more. The genes are TRBV5-1 and TRBJ2-2; D unresolved. The CDR3 consists of 15 residues. The germline V gene has CDR1 SGHRS and CDR2 YFSETQ. V dropped 4 bases and J dropped 2 bases, with 12 bases sitting between them. CDR3: CASSRLDGNTGELFF. The CDR3 nucleotides are TGCGCCAGCAGCCGTCTGGACGGAAACACCGGGGAGCTGTTTTTT.

The genes are TRBV5-1 and TRBJ2-7; TRBD1 matches 7 bases. V trimming: 0 bases; J trimming: 2 bases; junction bases outside the gene matches: 8. Germline CDR1 SGHRS, CDR2 YFSETQ. The CDR3 loop spans 16 amino acids. CDR3 protein: CASSLAPGTETYEQYF. In DNA, the CDR3 is TGCGCCAGCAGCTTGGCTCCCGGGACAGAAACCTACGAGCAGTACTTC.

This clonotype was observed at least ten times. The chain combines TRBV6-5 with TRBJ2-7; 7 bases align to TRBD1. The J segment lost 3 bases and the V segment lost 5 bases, leaving 7 bases of the junction unmatched. CDR3 size: 14 residues. CDR1 MNHEY and CDR2 SVGAGI come from the germline V gene. CDR3 sequence: CASSSIDRDYEQYF. The CDR3 nucleotides read TGTGCCAGCAGTAGCATCGACAGGGACTACGAGCAGTACTTC.

This clonotype was observed many times. The chain is built from TRBV29-1 and TRBJ2-4; D unresolved. The CDR3 spans 13 residues. Germline CDR1 is SQVTM and CDR2 is ANQGSEA. The V and J ends lost 7 bases and 1 base respectively, with 11 bases between them. The CDR3, as DNA: TGCAGCGGCTTGGTAGTGGCCAAAAACATTCAGTACTTC. It specifies CSGLVVAKNIQYF.

This clonotype was recorded many times. The rearrangement joins TRBV7-9 to TRBJ2-1; TRBD2 agrees at 9 bases. Trimming removed 5 bases from V and 10 bases from J; junction bases left unmatched: 12. The CDR3 length is 15 residues. Germline V lookup: CDR1 SEHNR, CDR2 FQNEAQ (reference sequence). The CDR3 loop is CASSLRLAEGVEQFF. CDR3 coding DNA: TGTGCCAGCAGCCTACGACTAGCGGAAGGGGTCGAGCAGTTCTTC.

This clonotype was recorded many times. The V gene is TRBV11-3, the J gene TRBJ1-2, with D perhaps matching TRBD1 (6 bases). CDR1 is SGHNT and CDR2 is YENEEA in the germline V gene. Trimming took 5 bases from V and 4 from J, leaving 14 bases between them. The length of the CDR3 is 14 residues. This CDR3 reads CASSTRTESYGYTF. The CDR3 bases are TGTGCCAGCAGCACACGGACAGAATCCTATGGCTACACCTTC.

In its sample, this clonotype was seen many times. The J gene is TRBJ2-7, the V gene TRBV7-2; TRBD2 might be the D (5 bases). Trimming removed 1 base at V and 2 bases at J, with 9 bases between. The CDR3 has 14 residues. CDR1 and CDR2 from the germline V gene are SGHTA and FQGNSA. The CDR3 nucleotides read TGTGCCAGCAGCTTAGGAGGGAACACCTACGAGCAGTACTTC. Amino acid sequence: CASSLGGNTYEQYF. The full variable domain, completed using reference TRBV7-2 and TRBJ2-7, is GAGVSQSPSNKVTEKGKDVELRCDPISGHTALYWYRQSLGQGLEFLIYFQGNSAPDKSGLPSDRFSAERTGGSVSTLTIQRTQQEDSAVYLCASSLGGNTYEQYFGPGTRLTVT.

This clonotype has only a few counts. A much larger clone differs from this one at a single base, so this may be a read error. The chain combines TRBV4-3 with TRBJ2-3; D possibly corresponds to TRBD2 (6 bases). V lost 2 bases, J lost 0 bases, and 12 bases lay in between. CDR3 length equals 16 residues. Germline CDR1 and CDR2: LGHNA and YSLEER. The CDR3 DNA follows: TGCGCCAGCAGCCAAACTAGCACCGCTAGCACAGATACGCAGTATTTT. Its protein product is CASSQTSTASTDTQYF.

This clonotype was found many times. This chain connects TRBV6-5 to TRBJ2-6, with D maybe TRBD2 (6 bases). Per the germline V gene, CDR1 is MNHEY and CDR2 is SVGAGI. This CDR3 is 16 amino acids long. Trimming cost V 3 bases and J 3 bases, with 12 bases left between them. CDR3 in amino acids: CASSYSGVDGANVLTF. In DNA form, the CDR3 reads TGTGCCAGCAGTTATTCGGGGGTCGATGGGGCCAACGTCCTGACTTTC.

Note on this clonotype: One junction end does not reproduce the germline sequence, and a read error may be involved. The gene calls are TRBV7-9 and TRBJ2-7; TRBD2 agrees at 10 bases. CDR3 length equals 16 residues. The germline CDR1 and CDR2 sequences are SEHNR and FQNEAQ (reference sequence). CDR3 DNA sequence: TGTGCCTGCAGCCCTCGACTAGCGGGTACCATCTACGAGCAGTACTTC. This translates into CACSPRLAGTIYEQYF. Looking up the rest from reference TRBV7-9 and TRBJ2-7 gives the full variable domain: DTGVSQNPRHKITKRGQNVTFRCDPISEHNRLYWYRQTLGQGPEFLTYFQNEAQLEKSRLLSDRFSAERPKGSFSTLEIQRTEQGDSAMYLCACSPRLAGTIYEQYFGPGTRLTVT.

This clonotype was found many times. CDR3 sequence: CASSYPSGTDTQYF. The CDR3 nucleotides are TGTGCCAGCAGTTACCCCAGCGGAACAGATACGCAGTATTTT. The genes are TRBV6-2 or TRBV6-3 and TRBJ2-3; the D gene is possibly TRBD2 (5 bases). The CDR3 covers 14 residues. The germline gives CDR1 MNHEY, CDR2 SVGEGT. Trimming took 2 bases from V and 3 from J, leaving 9 bases between them.

This clonotype appeared many times. V is TRBV25-1 and J is TRBJ2-6; D gene unclear. The V gene's germline CDR1 is MGHDK and CDR2 SYGVNS. V gave up 1 base and J gave up 0 bases, with 10 bases separating them. The CDR3 is made up of 17 amino acids. CDR3 nucleotides: TGTGCCAGCAGTGAATTCGGCTCACGCTCTGGGGCCAACGTCCTGACTTTC. Translation: CASSEFGSRSGANVLTF.

This clonotype was picked up many times. This rearrangement joins TRBV27 to TRBJ1-5; D may be TRBD1 (5 bases). In germline, CDR1 is MNHEY, CDR2 SMNVEV (reference sequence). V lost 3 bases to trimming and J lost 9 bases, with 15 bases between them. The CDR3 runs 14 residues. As DNA, the CDR3 is TGTGCCAGCAGTTTGGGAGGGGCCTCCGGGCCCCAGCATTTT. Encoded protein: CASSLGGASGPQHF.

As to this clonotype: One base away lies a much larger clone, so this may be a sequencing read error. The chain links TRBV4-2 to TRBJ1-5; D unresolved. Germline CDR1 reads LGHNA; CDR2 reads YNFKEQ. The CDR3 spans 14 residues. CDR3 amino acids: CVSSQDRGSQPQHF. CDR3 DNA sequence: TGTGTCAGCAGCCAAGATCGTGGGTCTCAGCCCCAGCATTTT.

Regarding this clonotype: A much larger clone lies a single base off, so this may be a read error. The V and J genes are TRBV29-1 and TRBJ1-4, with TRBD1 identical over 10 bases. Germline assignment: CDR1 SQVTM and CDR2 ANQGSEA. The CDR3 is 14 amino acids. The CDR3 DNA sequence: TGCAGCGGAAAAGGGACAGGGGTTCGGGATACGCGGTATTTT. This gives the protein CSGKGTGVRDTRYF. The full variable domain, rest sourced from reference TRBV29-1 and TRBJ1-4, is SAVISQKPSRDICQRGTSLTIQCQVDSQVTMMFWYRQQPGQSLTLIATANQGSEATYESGFVIDKFPISRPNLTFSTLTVSNMSPEDSSIYLCSGKGTGVRDTRYFGSGTQLSVL.

Comments on this clonotype: A much larger clone lies one base from this, so it may be a read error. The chain recombines TRBV6-5 with TRBJ2-3, with D maybe TRBD2 (5 bases). The CDR3 contains 14 residues. The V end was cut by 5 bases, the J end by 7 bases, with 16 bases between. The germline CDR1 and CDR2 sequences are MNHEY and SVGAGI. CDR3 sequence reads: CASSETDSVYTQYF. The CDR3 DNA reads as TGTGCCAGCAGTGAAACGGACTCGGTGTATACGCAGTATTTT.

This clonotype has ten or more counts. The CDR3 coding sequence is TGCAGTGCTCTTCCCGCGGGCGGGAGCTCCTACAATGAGCAGTTCTTC. Translation: CSALPAGGSSYNEQFF. The rearrangement uses TRBV20-1 and TRBJ2-1, with 7 bases fitting TRBD2. The CDR3 totals 16 residues. J was trimmed by 0 bases and V by 5 bases; bases with no gene match: 10. The germline V gene encodes CDR1 DFQATT and CDR2 SNEGSKA (reference sequence).

This clonotype occurred many times. The chain links TRBV29-1 to TRBJ2-1, with 9 bases aligning to TRBD1. V was clipped by 2 bases and J by 2 bases; unmatched bases: 4. Germline values: CDR1 SQVTM, CDR2 ANQGSEA. The CDR3 consists of 15 residues. CDR3 sequence reads: CSVEPRQGAYNEQFF. Written as DNA, the CDR3 is TGCAGCGTTGAACCAAGACAGGGGGCCTACAATGAGCAGTTCTTC.

As regards this clonotype: A read error may account for a junction end that differs from germline. The chain joins TRBV19 to TRBJ2-1, with 12 bases aligning to TRBD2. CDR1 and CDR2 (germline): LNHDA, SQIVND (reference sequence). This CDR3 spans 15 amino acids. The DNA for the CDR3 is TGTGCCAGTAGTACACTAGCGGGAGGTTACAATGAGCAGTCCTTC. This codes for CASSTLAGGYNEQSF.

A word on this clonotype: Given a much more abundant clone one base away, this may be a read error. The V and J genes are TRBV6-2 or TRBV6-3 and TRBJ1-1; D unclear. Germline V gives CDR1 MNHEY, CDR2 SVGEGT. This CDR3 is 13 amino acids long. CDR3 amino acids: CDSSYATEDEAFF. The CDR3 DNA reads as TGTGACAGCAGTTACGCCACGGAGGATGAAGCTTTCTTT.

In regard to this clonotype: At one of its ends the junction is not consistent with the germline gene, which may arise from a read error. The chain joins TRBV29-1 to TRBJ2-1; 8 nucleotides match TRBD2. Germline V CDR1 and CDR2: SQVTM, ANQGSEA. This CDR3 comprises 18 residues. As DNA, the CDR3 is TGCAGCGTTGGAAAGCTTTCGTCTTCGGGACTAGTCGGTCATGAGCAGTTCTTT. It codes for CSVGKLSSSGLVGHEQFF.

This clonotype was recorded many times. The chain employs TRBV4-2 and TRBJ2-7; possibly TRBD2 for D (6 bases). This CDR3 comprises 18 residues. Per the germline V gene, CDR1 is LGHNA and CDR2 is YNFKEQ. Trimming shortened V by 1 base and J by 3 bases, and 22 bases separated the two germline ends. As DNA, the CDR3 is TGTGCCAGCAGCCAAGGGGCCGTGGGGGACGGGAGAAACTACGAGCAGTACTTC. Its protein product is CASSQGAVGDGRNYEQYF.

With regard to this clonotype: This may stem from a read error, because a much larger clone lies one nucleotide away. This chain links TRBV20-1 with TRBJ1-4; D perhaps matches TRBD1 (5 bases). CDR1 is DFQATT, CDR2 SNEGSKA, per germline (reference sequence). The CDR3 runs to 11 residues. The germline V and J ends were trimmed by 5 bases and 12 bases, with 13 bases remaining between them. CDR3 residues: CSAGALTELFF. The CDR3 nucleotides read TGCAGTGCTGGAGCATTGACAGAACTGTTTTTT.

This chain joins TRBV20-1 and TRBJ2-3, with 11 nucleotides matching TRBD2. In germline, CDR1 is DFQATT, CDR2 SNEGSKA (reference sequence). The V and J ends lost 6 bases and 5 bases, in that order; junction bases with no gene match: 7. The CDR3 is 14 residues long. CDR3: CSADSGRAKDTQYF. CDR3 bases: TGCAGTGCAGATAGCGGGAGGGCCAAAGATACGCAGTATTTT.

There are many counts of this clonotype. The chain combines TRBV9 with TRBJ2-5; TRBD2 agrees at 9 bases. The CDR3 is 14 residues long. Germline V gene sequence: CDR1 SGDLS, CDR2 YYNGEE. Trimming at V came to 0 bases and at J to 4 bases, leaving 1 base not matched to a gene. The CDR3 loop reads CASSVVLAGETQYF. As DNA, the CDR3 is TGTGCCAGCAGCGTAGTACTAGCGGGAGAGACCCAGTACTTC.

As regards this clonotype: A read error is the likely source, as a far larger clone sits one nucleotide away. This chain connects TRBV6-1 to TRBJ2-1, with 7 bases aligning to TRBD2. This CDR3 contains 15 residues. Germline CDR1 and CDR2: MNHNS and SASEGT. The CDR3 DNA reads as TGTGCCAGCAGTGAGGGACTACCTATCTACGATGAGCAGTTCTTC. Its translation: CASSEGLPIYDEQFF.

Remarks on this clonotype: A much larger clone sits a single nucleotide away, making a read error possible. This chain connects TRBV4-1 to TRBJ2-7; no firm D call. The CDR3 is made up of 13 amino acids. From germline, CDR1 is MGHRA and CDR2 YSYEKL. In nucleotides, the CDR3 is TGCGCCAGCAGCCATACCAGCTCCTACGAGCAGCACTTC. It is translated as CASSHTSSYEQHF.

This clonotype came up many times. The chain uses TRBV6-4 and TRBJ2-1, with D perhaps TRBD1 (6 bases). V was shortened by 2 bases and J by 8 bases, with 16 bases between the two germline ends. The V gene's germline CDR1 is MRHNA and CDR2 SNTAGT. The CDR3 is 15 residues long. The CDR3: CASSDGERTVDEQFF. Here the CDR3 DNA reads TGTGCCAGCAGTGACGGAGAGAGGACAGTCGATGAGCAGTTCTTC.